Below, one T cell receptor beta chain is given with its context. Its antigen remains unknown. The sample comes from a study of T cell repertoires in ileal Crohn's disease. Study context: Biopsies of the neoterminal ileum at postoperative colonoscopy form M6 samples.

As for time point: neoterminal ileum biopsy at postoperative endoscopy, about 6 months after surgery. Eligibility required adulthood, ileal or ileocolonic Crohn's disease and indicated ileocolonic resection. Findings and limits, study-wide: Compared with non-smokers, active smokers at surgery showed more clonal expansions. High-frequency clones were more common in sorted CD8 than CD4 cells.

Measured with immunoSEQ multiplex PCR; TCRdb has only the in-frame clones, and not every one. This table has 12,000 or so clones, around four fifths appearing once. CDR1 is SQVTM and CDR2 is ANQGSEA in the germline V gene. CDR3 length equals 14 residues. Trimming left V 5 bases short and J 2 bases short, with 16 bases between. V and J are TRBV29-1 and TRBJ2-7; possibly TRBD1 for D (5 bases). The TCR was taken from an adult with Crohn's disease. Sequencing was done on a sample of ileal tissue. The CDR3 sequence is CSVSGFTGTYEQYF. The CDR3 DNA sequence: TGCAGCGTTTCTGGCTTCACAGGTACCTACGAGCAGTACTTC.